This entry is about one TCR beta chain. Its antigen target is currently unknown. No base-level quality is on record; no much larger clone is a single base apart. Library creation used 5' RACE. The instrument given in TCRdb is Illumina HiSeq 2500. A second PCR of about 6 to 12 cycles was run with a J-beta primer mix and a sample-barcoded 5' primer. Each TCR beta cDNA molecule received a unique molecular identifier from a template-switch 5' adaptor carrying 12 random nucleotides. Each sample yielded at least 3 million CDR3-containing paired-end reads. First-strand cDNA was synthesized from all RNA with the Mint cDNA synthesis kit, primed by a TRBC-specific oligonucleotide. Following uracil-DNA glycosylase treatment, all cDNA underwent a first 18-cycle PCR with the universal primers M1SS and BC2_uni_R. The original pipeline was this. For normalization, 1 million high-quality reads were randomly selected from each sample, with every read carrying a distinct molecular identifier. Instead of being binned into consensus sequences, reads that shared molecular identifiers were thrown out. CDR3 identification, clonotype clustering and error correction used MiTCR with a Q25 quality threshold and the strictest error-elimination algorithm. A nonparametric unseen species model with Euler transformation was used to estimate a lower bound on total TCR beta diversity. In TCRdb, the public reads were trimmed at Q25 with fastp and aligned with MiXCR, with productive beta chains retained. For every CDR3 protein sequence, its rows merge into one entry that carries the most common genes and DNA. The V and J calls reflect TCRdb's pipeline rather than the authors' work. The sample table contains 1.5 million to 2 million distinct CDR3 sequences; only one count was recorded for 28% of them. The ten biggest clones cover about 7.7% of the sample.

The sample is drawn from a study of blood T cells in healthy people across ages (dated by TCRdb to between 2015 and 2016). About the investigation overall: In model experiments, roughly one uniquely barcoded TCR beta cDNA molecule per two T cells was captured by template switching. Age-related changes in TCR beta repertoire diversity were measured in the study by deep sequencing normalized with unique cDNA molecular identifiers. The donors were split into four age groups: young (average 16 years), middle-aged (about 40), aged (approximately 60) and long-lived (82). To avoid experimental bias, donors of different ages were distributed randomly across sequencing lanes. The study analyzed two additional independent replicas of 1 million unique cDNA reads from the same blood draw for two donors, one aged 18 to 29 and one aged 80 or older.

What the study reported, not specific to this receptor: The CMV infection status of donors was not known, potentially confounding age-related changes in expanded clonotypes. As age increased, observed TCR beta diversity per million T cells dropped in a roughly linear way, and a significant reduction was already evident by age 40. Estimates of total diversity from one million sequenced T cells were regarded as lower bounds and underestimates. Compared with the aged group, more naive CD4+ T cells, fewer expanded clones and increased TCR diversity were shown by the long-lived group, suggesting age selection. The percentage of naive T cells measured by flow cytometry correlated strongly with observed TCR beta diversity. Conclusive comparison of naive and antigen-experienced compartments was prevented by the profiling of bulk unsorted PBMCs.

Donors were under 40 systemically healthy Caucasian individuals from Russia aged roughly 6 to 100 years. Roughly 11 milliliters of peripheral blood were drawn from each donor into EDTA-treated Vacutainer tubes. Ficoll-Paque density-gradient centrifugation was used to isolate PBMCs, with at least 7 million obtained per sample. Total RNA was extracted from PBMCs with Trizol reagent, with at least 5.5 micrograms obtained per sample. Naive CD45RAhigh/CD27high T cell percentages were measured by flow cytometry on a PBMC aliquot from every donor. From its cysteine to its phenylalanine, the CDR3 spans 16 amino acids. Of the read, only the CDR3 DNA is kept; its 48 bases are in frame from base 1. Relative to germline, V is missing 5 bases and J is missing 1 base, with 2 bases of the junction outside any gene match.

The TCR comes from a woman younger than 45 in good health. The chain couples TRBV12-3 or TRBV12-4 to TRBJ2-1; 13 of the junction bases match TRBD2. The sequenced sample was blood. The CDR3 protein sequence reads: CASSPTSGGSYNEQFF. The nucleotide sequence is TGTGCCAGCAGTCCGACTAGCGGGGGGTCCTACAATGAGCAGTTCTTC.